This T cell receptor (beta chain) was observed in a study of CD8+ T cells in alopecia areata. Findings and caveats of the study: Patients displayed less clarity in TCR sharing than mice, a finding possibly related to HLA. Researchers report lesional scalp, most notably alopecia totalis/universalis, outstripped normal scalp in clonality. In scalp samples, resident alphabeta T cells of normal skin are also sequenced.

This clone was observed a few times. Its antigen is currently unknown. Following RNA extraction, reverse transcription yielded cDNA that acted as the sequencing template. Sequenced by immunoSEQ multiplex PCR; TCRdb stores in-frame clones only, minus some. The sample shows more than 100,000 clones, 55% of them seen only once. Trimming removed 3 bases from V and 0 bases from J, with 11 bases in between. The V gene's germline CDR1 is KGHSH and CDR2 LQKENI. This CDR3 is built from 16 residues. The V gene is TRBV18, the J gene TRBJ2-2; no clear D. Sequencing used CD4+ T cells sorted from blood. The sequence was collected from a human donor in good health. The CDR3 coding sequence is TGTGCCAGCTCACCTGGGCCGGTTACGAACACCGGGGAGCTGTTTTTT. Protein product: CASSPGPVTNTGELFF.